The 21 T cell receptor beta chains below come from one sample, sequenced in a study of CD8 T cells in ankylosing spondylitis. In TCRdb, the 5' RACE reads were re-called with MiXCR into one record per CDR3 protein. This sample has 230,000 or so distinct CDR3 sequences, with about 24% found just once. The sequenced sample consisted of blood, either unsorted or a sorted T cell fraction (not recorded which). These receptors were taken from a male donor with ankylosing spondylitis or in good health (not recorded which).

This clonotype was picked up one time. The chain is built from TRBV21-1 and TRBJ2-7. TRBV21-1 is described as a pseudogene. The CDR3 runs 17 residues. The CDR3 DNA reads TGTGCCAGCAGCAAAGAGACGACGGCAGGAGAGTGGTACGAGCAGTACTTC. It yields the protein CASSKETTAGEWYEQYF.

V gene TRBV29-1 combines with J gene TRBJ2-5; D is uncertain. The CDR3 spans 12 residues. V lost 4 bases and J 5 bases, leaving 11 bases between the germline ends. CDR1 and CDR2 (germline): SQVTM, ANQGSEA. CDR3 DNA: TGCAGCGTTGTCGGCAGAGAGGAGACCCAGTACTTC. This codes for CSVVGREETQYF. Full variable domain (rest looked up from reference TRBV29-1 and TRBJ2-5): SAVISQKPSRDICQRGTSLTIQCQVDSQVTMMFWYRQQPGQSLTLIATANQGSEATYESGFVIDKFPISRPNLTFSTLTVSNMSPEDSSIYLCSVVGREETQYFGPGTRLLVL.

This clonotype was seen at least ten times. The V and J genes are TRBV7-8 and TRBJ2-3, with D unclear. The CDR3 sequence is 15 residues long. Germline V gene lookup returns CDR1 SGHVS and CDR2 FQNEAQ. The V end was cut by 1 base, the J end by 6 bases, with 14 bases between. CDR3 bases: TGTGCCAGCAGCTTAGAAGGCTCGCTCGGGGATACGCAGTATTTT. Protein product: CASSLEGSLGDTQYF.

The rearrangement links TRBV12-3 or TRBV12-4 to TRBJ2-3; D gene unclear. CDR3 size: 14 residues. Trimming pared 5 bases from V and 0 bases from J, leaving 9 bases between. CDR3: CASSVDGSTDTQYF. CDR3 nucleotides: TGTGCCAGCAGTGTGGACGGTAGCACAGATACGCAGTATTTT.

The chain carries TRBV25-1 and TRBJ2-7; D unclear. Germline assignment: CDR1 MGHDK and CDR2 SYGVNS. The CDR3 loop spans 15 amino acids. Trimming shortened V by 3 bases and J by 0 bases, and 12 bases separated the two germline ends. The CDR3 region has the DNA TGTGCCAGCAGTGAGTCCCGGGCTAGCTCCTACGAGCAGTACTTC. Amino acid sequence: CASSESRASSYEQYF.

This chain uses TRBV2 with TRBJ2-5; 8 bases line up with TRBD1. Germline loops: CDR1 SNHLY, CDR2 FYNNEI. CDR3 length equals 16 residues. After removal of 5 bases from V and 2 bases from J, the junction contained 10 bases not matched to a gene. The CDR3 loop is CASSITAGQGQETQYF. CDR3 nucleotides: TGTGCCAGCAGTATCACGGCAGGACAGGGACAAGAGACCCAGTACTTC.

This clonotype was counted ten times or more. This sequence joins TRBV29-1 and TRBJ1-2; maybe TRBD1 (5 bases). Germline values: CDR1 SQVTM, CDR2 ANQGSEA. The CDR3 has 14 amino acids. The V gene lost 0 bases and the J gene lost 8 bases, with 16 bases spanning the gap. The CDR3 loop is CSVEEGAGRGGYTF. The CDR3 DNA is TGCAGCGTTGAAGAAGGGGCAGGGAGGGGAGGCTACACCTTC.

This sequence joins TRBV12-3 or TRBV12-4 and TRBJ2-1, with 9 bases lining up with TRBD1. CDR3 size: 14 residues. V was pared by 3 bases and J by 7 bases, with 4 bases of the junction left unmatched. DNA for the CDR3: TGTGCCAGCAGTTTCCGGGACAGGGTGAATGAGCAGTTCTTC. The encoded protein is CASSFRDRVNEQFF.

This clonotype was counted once. J is TRBJ2-6 and V is TRBV6-1; 8 bases line up with TRBD2. With 8 bases clipped from V and 8 bases from J, the junction kept 11 bases outside the gene matches. The germline gives CDR1 MNHNS, CDR2 SASEGT. The CDR3 is 15 amino acids. Here the CDR3 reads CASCPGGSVPNVLTF. The CDR3, as DNA: TGTGCCAGCTGCCCGGGAGGGAGCGTTCCCAACGTCCTGACTTTC.

The CDR3 coding sequence is TGTGCCAGCAGTTTAGCGGTGGAGACCCAGTACTTC. Its translation is CASSLAVETQYF. The V gene is TRBV12-3 or TRBV12-4, the J gene TRBJ2-5, with D uncertain. The CDR3 extends over 12 amino acids. V was shortened by 0 bases and J by 5 bases, with 4 bases between the two germline ends.

The chain couples TRBV18 to TRBJ2-7, with 10 nucleotides matching TRBD1. The CDR3 is made up of 14 amino acids. Germline V lookup: CDR1 KGHSH, CDR2 LQKENI. V was clipped by 4 bases and J by 6 bases; unmatched bases: 6. This CDR3 is CASSQPRDRGEQYF. CDR3 in DNA: TGTGCCAGCTCACAACCCCGGGACAGGGGCGAGCAGTACTTC.

This clonotype was counted between two and nine times. CDR3 amino acids: CASSQEFGQGGEQYF. The CDR3, as DNA: TGTGCCAGCAGCCAAGAGTTTGGACAGGGCGGAGAGCAGTACTTC. This rearrangement joins TRBV3-1 to TRBJ2-7, with 8 bases lining up with TRBD1. The CDR3 loop spans 15 amino acids. CDR1 and CDR2 (germline): LGHDT, YNNKEL (reference sequence). The junction had 8 bases not matched to a gene; V was cut back by 0 bases and J by 7 bases.

This clonotype was counted only a few times. The rearrangement uses TRBV29-1 and TRBJ1-1, with D possibly being TRBD1 (5 bases). Germline CDR1 reads SQVTM; CDR2 reads ANQGSEA. CDR3 length equals 11 residues. Trimming took 4 bases from V and 7 from J, leaving 10 bases between them. CDR3: CSVGQGYEAFF. The CDR3 nucleotides read TGCAGCGTTGGTCAGGGATATGAAGCTTTCTTT.

The chain carries TRBV20-1 and TRBJ2-1; the match to TRBD1 covers 8 bases. Germline-derived CDR1 and CDR2 are DFQATT and SNEGSKA (reference sequence). The CDR3 sequence is 15 residues long. J lost 2 bases, V lost 3 bases, and 6 bases had no gene match. DNA for the CDR3: TGCAGTGCTAGTCGGACAGGGAACACCTACAATGAGCAGTTCTTC. Amino acids: CSASRTGNTYNEQFF.

This clonotype appeared many times. This chain connects TRBV20-1 to TRBJ2-1, with unresolved D. V was trimmed by 5 bases and J by 0 bases, leaving 8 bases between them. CDR1 and CDR2 from the germline V gene are DFQATT and SNEGSKA (reference sequence). The CDR3 sequence is 13 residues long. CDR3 residues: CSALRSSYNEQFF. For the CDR3, the DNA is TGCAGTGCTCTGCGAAGCTCCTACAATGAGCAGTTCTTC.

V gene TRBV7-2 combines with J gene TRBJ2-7; D gene uncertain. The CDR3 is 12 residues long. Between the trimmed V and J ends, which lost 1 base and 4 bases, there was a span of 5 bases. CDR1 and CDR2 (germline): SGHTA, FQGNSA. This CDR3 is CASSLVVYEQYF. CDR3 DNA sequence: TGTGCCAGCAGCTTAGTGGTGTACGAGCAGTACTTC.

This chain uses TRBV5-4 with TRBJ2-7; either TRBD1 or TRBD2 may fit D (5 bases each). The CDR3 loop spans 15 amino acids. Germline CDR1 is SGHNT and CDR2 is YYREEE (reference sequence). Trimming left V 0 bases short and J 6 bases short, with 16 bases between. DNA for the CDR3: TGTGCCAGCAGCTTGGTTGGGGGAGCCGCGGGCGAGCAGTACTTC. As protein: CASSLVGGAAGEQYF. The variable domain in full, with the rest retrieved from reference TRBV5-4 and TRBJ2-7, is ETGVTQSPTHLIKTRGQQVTLRCSSQSGHNTVSWYQQALGQGPQFIFQYYREEENGRGNFPPRFSGLQFPNYSSELNVNALELDDSALYLCASSLVGGAAGEQYFGPGTRLTVT.

This clonotype occurred a few times. The chain joins TRBV12-3 or TRBV12-4 to TRBJ1-4; 7 bases are shared with TRBD1. This CDR3 comprises 13 residues. Losses at the gene ends were 6 bases for V and 7 bases for J; bases not matched to a gene: 5. DNA for the CDR3: TGTGCCAGCAGCCGGGACAGCAGTGAAAAACTGTTTTTT. The encoded protein is CASSRDSSEKLFF.

This clonotype has just a few counts. The rearrangement uses TRBV20-1 and TRBJ2-4; TRBD1 or TRBD2 may be the D gene (6 bases each). V was cut by 4 bases and J by 2 bases, with 12 bases left in between. The CDR3 length is 14 residues. The germline V gene encodes CDR1 DFQATT and CDR2 SNEGSKA (reference sequence). CDR3 residues: CSATGAGSKNIQYF. The CDR3 coding sequence is TGCAGTGCTACGGGGGCCGGGTCCAAAAACATTCAGTACTTC.

In its sample, this clonotype was seen many times. The V and J genes are TRBV20-1 and TRBJ2-7; perhaps TRBD2 as D (7 bases). The CDR3 consists of 16 residues. Germline CDR1 is DFQATT and CDR2 is SNEGSKA (reference sequence). Trimming took off 5 bases at V and 5 bases at J, with 25 bases between the two ends. This chain's CDR3 is CSAPGPLGGAVDEQYF. The CDR3 DNA follows: TGCAGTGCTCCCGGTCCCCTGGGGGGGGCCGTGGACGAGCAGTACTTC.

This chain connects TRBV20-1 to TRBJ2-5, with TRBD1 matching 9 bases. The J segment lost 4 bases and the V segment lost 3 bases, leaving 3 bases of the junction unmatched. Germline V lookup: CDR1 DFQATT, CDR2 SNEGSKA (reference sequence). There are 13 residues in the CDR3. The CDR3 sequence: CSARGTGRETQYF. In nucleotides, the CDR3 is TGCAGTGCTAGGGGGACAGGGAGAGAGACCCAGTACTTC.